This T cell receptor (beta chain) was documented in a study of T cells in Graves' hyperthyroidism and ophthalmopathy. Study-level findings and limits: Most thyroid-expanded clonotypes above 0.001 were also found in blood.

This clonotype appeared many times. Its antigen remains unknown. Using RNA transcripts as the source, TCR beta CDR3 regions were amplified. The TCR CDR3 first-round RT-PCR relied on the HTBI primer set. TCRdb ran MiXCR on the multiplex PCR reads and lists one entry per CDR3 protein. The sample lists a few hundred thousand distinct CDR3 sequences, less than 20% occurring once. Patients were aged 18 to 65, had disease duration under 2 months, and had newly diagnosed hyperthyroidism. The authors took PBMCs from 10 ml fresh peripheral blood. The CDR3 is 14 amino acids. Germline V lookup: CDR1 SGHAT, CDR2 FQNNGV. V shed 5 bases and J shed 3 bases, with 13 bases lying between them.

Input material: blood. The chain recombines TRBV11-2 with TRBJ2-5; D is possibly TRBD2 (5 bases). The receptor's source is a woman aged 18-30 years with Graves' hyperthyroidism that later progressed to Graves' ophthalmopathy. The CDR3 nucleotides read TGTGCCAGCAGCCCGTACGGGATTGAAGAGACCCAGTACTTC. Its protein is CASSPYGIEETQYF.